Shown below are 32 T cell receptor beta chains from a single sample sequenced in a study of blood T cell repertoires in COVID-19. The assay was immunoSEQ multiplex PCR, and TCRdb's table has in-frame clones only and misses some. Altogether approximately 160,000 clones are present, 80% to 85% being singletons, with the ten largest covering roughly 9%. Sequenced input: peripheral blood. The origin of the receptors is a woman over 75 with active or convalescent COVID-19.

The chain combines TRBV5-6 with TRBJ1-1; D uncertain. V was cut by 4 bases and J by 6 bases, with 13 bases left in between. There are 13 residues in the CDR3. Looked up from germline, CDR1 is SGHDT and CDR2 is YYEEEE. The CDR3 DNA reads as TGTGCCAGCAGCCTACCCGCGGACTCTGAAGCTTTCTTT. Residues: CASSLPADSEAFF.

This sequence joins TRBV6-1 and TRBJ2-2, with D possibly matching TRBD2 (5 bases). Germline loops: CDR1 MNHNS, CDR2 SASEGT. V was pared by 6 bases and J by 3 bases, with 11 bases between. CDR3 length: 14 residues. CDR3 sequence reads: CASSITADTGELFF. The CDR3, as DNA: TGTGCCAGCAGCATAACAGCGGACACCGGGGAGCTGTTTTTT.

J is TRBJ2-2 and V is TRBV7-2, with D possibly matching TRBD1 (6 bases). Looked up from germline, CDR1 is SGHTA and CDR2 is FQGNSA. The CDR3 has 16 residues. V gave up 1 base and J gave up 3 bases, with 12 bases separating them. The CDR3: CASSLGGDIYTGELFF. In DNA form, the CDR3 reads TGTGCCAGCAGCTTAGGTGGGGACATCTACACCGGGGAGCTGTTTTTT.

This clone was seen more than once but under ten times. V gene TRBV21-1 combines with J gene TRBJ2-1; the D segment call TRBD1 is taken from the table without a DNA check. TRBV21-1 is marked as a pseudogene. The CDR3 has 18 amino acids. The CDR3 DNA follows: TGTGCCAGCAGCGGGAGTGTAAGATCGGCAGGGGGACAAAATGAGCAGTTCTTC. Residues: CASSGSVRSAGGQNEQFF.

To note about this clone: Other DNA sequences in the same sample also yield this CDR3. The rearrangement uses TRBV12-3 or TRBV12-4 and TRBJ1-2, with a tentative D call TRBD1 (6 bases). The CDR3 length is 13 residues. The ends were cut back, 4 bases at V and 2 bases at J, with 8 bases in the middle. The CDR3 protein is CASSSRGNYGYTF. CDR3 sequence (DNA): TGTGCCAGCAGTTCTAGGGGGAACTATGGCTACACCTTC.

CDR3 region: CASSLGRGNEKLFF. The DNA for the CDR3 is TGTGCCAGCAGTTTAGGACGGGGTAATGAAAAACTGTTTTTT. The V gene is TRBV27, the J gene TRBJ1-4; D ambiguous. The V gene's germline CDR1 is MNHEY and CDR2 SMNVEV (reference sequence). CDR3 length: 14 residues. V lost 2 bases, J lost 4 bases, and 8 bases lay in between.

This rearrangement joins TRBV9 to TRBJ2-7; TRBD2 is a possible D gene (5 bases). This CDR3 is 14 amino acids long. CDR1 and CDR2 (germline): SGDLS, YYNGEE. The germline V and J ends were trimmed by 0 bases and 0 bases, with 7 bases remaining between them. The CDR3 DNA follows: TGTGCCAGCAGCGTAGACGGGAACTCCTACGAGCAGTACTTC. Translation: CASSVDGNSYEQYF.

The chain has TRBV30 and TRBJ2-7, with 10 nucleotides matching TRBD1. The CDR3 is 14 residues long. The V gene end was trimmed by 3 bases and the J gene end by 3 bases; junction bases not matched to a gene: 5. Per the germline V gene, CDR1 is GTSNPN and CDR2 is SVGIG (reference sequence). The CDR3 sequence is CAWSWDRGFYEQYF. CDR3 DNA: TGTGCCTGGAGCTGGGACAGGGGTTTCTACGAGCAGTACTTC. The whole variable domain, remainder taken from reference TRBV30 and TRBJ2-7, is SQTIHQWPATLVQPVGSPLSLECTVEGTSNPNLYWYRQAAGRGLQLLFYSVGIGQISSEVPQNLSASRPQDRQFILSSKKLLLSDSGFYLCAWSWDRGFYEQYFGPGTRLTVT.

This rearrangement joins TRBV6-2 or TRBV6-3 to TRBJ2-1; 8 bases match TRBD2. The J segment lost 6 bases and the V segment lost 5 bases, leaving 6 bases of the junction unmatched. CDR1 MNHEY and CDR2 SVGEGT come from the germline V gene. CDR3 length equals 14 residues. This CDR3 is CASSKTGTSNEQFF. In nucleotides, the CDR3 is TGTGCCAGCAGTAAAACCGGGACTAGCAATGAGCAGTTCTTC.

The chain employs TRBV6-1 and TRBJ2-6; D perhaps matches TRBD2 (5 bases). Trimming removed 11 bases from V and 0 bases from J, with 14 bases in between. CDR3 size: 15 residues. The germline V gene has CDR1 MNHNS and CDR2 SASEGT. CDR3 residues: CAARGFISGANVLTF. As DNA, the CDR3 is TGTGCCGCTCGGGGATTCATCTCTGGGGCCAACGTCCTGACTTTC.

This clone was seen just once. This rearrangement joins TRBV6-2 or TRBV6-3 to TRBJ1-5; TRBD1 agrees at 7 bases. After removal of 4 bases from V and 1 base from J, the junction contained 7 bases not matched to a gene. The germline V gene encodes CDR1 MNHEY and CDR2 SVGEGT. This CDR3 comprises 16 residues. DNA for the CDR3: TGTGCCAGCAGTTCCTCGACAGGGAACAGCAATCAGCCCCAGCATTTT. Translating it yields CASSSSTGNSNQPQHF.

This clone came up many times. This rearrangement joins TRBV7-3 to TRBJ2-7; D might be TRBD1 (6 bases). The CDR3 spans 16 residues. With 2 bases removed from V and 0 bases from J, the gap between germline ends came to 14 bases. Germline V gene data show CDR1 as SGHTA and CDR2 as FQGTGA. The CDR3 coding sequence is TGTGCCAGCAGCTTAGATTCCGACAGGAGCTCCTACGAGCAGTACTTC. Translated, it gives CASSLDSDRSSYEQYF.

V and J are TRBV10-3 and TRBJ1-2; D unresolved. Per the germline V gene, CDR1 is ENHRY and CDR2 is SYGVKD. This CDR3 contains 14 residues. The V gene lost 3 bases and the J gene lost 8 bases, with 16 bases spanning the gap. This chain's CDR3 is CAISDRKGVRGYTF. In DNA form, the CDR3 reads TGTGCCATCAGTGATAGGAAGGGAGTGAGGGGCTACACCTTC.

The rearrangement joins TRBV11-3 to TRBJ2-1, with a possible D match to TRBD2 (5 bases). Between the trimmed V and J ends, which lost 5 bases and 6 bases, there was a span of 11 bases. This CDR3 has 13 residues. Germline CDR1 is SGHNT and CDR2 is YENEEA. CDR3 residues: CASSGLNGNEQFF. In DNA form, the CDR3 reads TGTGCCAGCAGCGGACTGAACGGCAATGAGCAGTTCTTC. The full variable domain, with the rest looked up from reference TRBV11-3 and TRBJ2-1, is EAGVVQSPRYKIIEKKQPVAFWCNPISGHNTLYWYLQNLGQGPELLIRYENEEAVDDSQLPKDRFSAERLKGVDSTLKIQPAELGDSAVYLCASSGLNGNEQFFGPGTRLTVL.

The chain employs TRBV12-3 or TRBV12-4 and TRBJ1-2; 7 bases match TRBD1. V shed 5 bases, J shed 9 bases, and the junction held 9 bases outside the gene matches. The CDR3 length is 13 residues. The CDR3 reads CASSGDSRMSYTF. The CDR3 DNA is TGTGCCAGCAGTGGGGACAGCCGTATGAGCTACACCTTC.

This rearrangement joins TRBV13 to TRBJ1-1; no clear D. V was clipped by 4 bases and J by 7 bases, with 10 bases between them. Germline loops: CDR1 PRHDT, CDR2 FYEKMQ (reference sequence). This CDR3 has 12 residues. The CDR3 sequence: CASSWQDFEAFF. CDR3 nucleotide sequence: TGTGCCAGCAGCTGGCAGGATTTTGAAGCTTTCTTT.

V is TRBV30 and J is TRBJ1-1; 8 bases fit TRBD1. V lost 3 bases and J lost 5; bases outside the gene matches: 8. The CDR3 has 14 amino acids. Germline assignment: CDR1 GTSNPN and CDR2 SVGIG (reference sequence). CDR3 amino acids: CAWSKQGGRTEAFF. The CDR3 DNA sequence: TGTGCCTGGAGCAAACAGGGGGGAAGGACTGAAGCTTTCTTT.

In this sample, this clone turned up a few times. The chain has TRBV6-2 or TRBV6-3 and TRBJ1-2; 12 nucleotides align to TRBD1. The V segment lost 5 bases and the J segment 3 bases; nucleotides outside the gene matches: 10. Germline V gene lookup returns CDR1 MNHEY and CDR2 SVGEGT. CDR3 length: 17 amino acids. The CDR3 region is CASSPRDRGRSHYGYTF. In DNA, the CDR3 is TGTGCCAGCAGTCCCCGGGACAGGGGGCGAAGTCACTATGGCTACACCTTC.

The gene calls are TRBV4-2 and TRBJ2-5; 11 bases agree with TRBD2. Per germline, CDR1 LGHNA and CDR2 YNFKEQ. The CDR3 contains 14 residues. V shed 4 bases, J shed 3 bases, and the junction held 1 base outside the gene matches. CDR3 in amino acids: CASSRGLAEETQYF. The CDR3 DNA reads TGTGCCAGCAGCCGGGGACTAGCGGAAGAGACCCAGTACTTC.

The chain recombines TRBV4-3 with TRBJ1-3; 7 positions match TRBD1. V lost 0 bases to trimming and J lost 6 bases; unmatched junction nucleotides: 11. Looked up from germline, CDR1 is LGHNA and CDR2 is YSLEER. CDR3 length equals 17 residues. The DNA of the CDR3 is TGCGCCAGCAGCCAAGATAGGTCGGGCAGGGGGATAAACACCATATATTTT. As protein: CASSQDRSGRGINTIYF.

CDR3 sequence reads: CASSPLDRGTEAFF. In DNA, the CDR3 is TGTGCCAGCTCACCACTCGACAGGGGTACTGAAGCTTTCTTT. This chain uses TRBV18 with TRBJ1-1, with 8 bases identical to TRBD1. Trimming cost V 1 base and J 5 bases; bases outside gene matches: 3. CDR1 KGHSH and CDR2 LQKENI come from the germline V gene. The CDR3 consists of 14 residues.

V is TRBV27 and J is TRBJ1-5; perhaps TRBD1 as D (6 bases). Germline values: CDR1 MNHEY, CDR2 SMNVEV (reference sequence). The CDR3 runs to 14 residues. The V gene lost 6 bases and the J gene lost 3 bases, with 12 bases spanning the gap. CDR3 in amino acids: CASRDSFINQPQHF. CDR3 DNA: TGTGCCAGCAGGGACAGTTTCATCAATCAGCCCCAGCATTTT.

This clone was seen more than once but under ten times. The genes are TRBV6-6 and TRBJ1-1, with D perhaps TRBD1 (5 bases). From germline, CDR1 is MNHNY and CDR2 SVGAGI (reference sequence). The CDR3 has 15 amino acids. V was trimmed by 5 bases and J by 7 bases, leaving 20 bases between them. The CDR3 nucleotides are TGTGCCAGCAGTATCCGGGGGTGGATGGGCAGTGAAGCTTTCTTT. Translation gives CASSIRGWMGSEAFF.

The V and J genes are TRBV6-1 and TRBJ1-2, with D tentatively TRBD1 (5 bases). Trimming removed 0 bases from V and 2 bases from J, with 10 bases in between. Germline CDR1 reads MNHNS; CDR2 reads SASEGT. The CDR3 spans 15 residues. This CDR3 is CASSEAWGGNYGYTF. CDR3 in DNA: TGTGCCAGCAGTGAAGCCTGGGGCGGAAACTATGGCTACACCTTC.

This clone was seen more than once but under ten times. The V gene is TRBV6-1, the J gene TRBJ1-5; no reliable D call. The V end lost 2 bases, the J end lost 5 bases, and 10 bases lay between the germline ends. Germline values: CDR1 MNHNS, CDR2 SASEGT. The CDR3 is 14 amino acids. CDR3 sequence (DNA): TGTGCCAGCAGTGAACTAGGGAGAGATCAGCCCCAGCATTTT. This translates into CASSELGRDQPQHF.

The chain links TRBV7-2 to TRBJ2-3; the D gene is possibly TRBD1 (6 bases). The germline V gene encodes CDR1 SGHTA and CDR2 FQGNSA. This CDR3 has 13 amino acids. The V and J ends lost 2 bases and 4 bases respectively, with 7 bases between them. The CDR3 here is CASSLKGADTQYF. CDR3 nucleotide sequence: TGTGCCAGCAGCTTAAAGGGGGCAGATACGCAGTATTTT.

This clone has more than one count but fewer than ten. V gene TRBV29-1 combines with J gene TRBJ2-5; 10 bases fit TRBD1. Germline CDR1 reads SQVTM; CDR2 reads ANQGSEA. The length of the CDR3 is 15 residues. The trim removed 7 bases at V and 5 bases at J, leaving 13 bases unmatched. The CDR3: CSAGRDRGFLETQYF. The CDR3, as DNA: TGCAGCGCAGGCCGGGACAGGGGTTTTCTCGAGACCCAGTACTTC.

The CDR3 DNA reads TGTGCCAGCAGTATCTTGGCAGGGGGTTGGGAAAAACTGTTTTTT. This codes for CASSILAGGWEKLFF. V and J are TRBV6-6 and TRBJ1-4; 7 nucleotides align to TRBD1. The junction had 11 bases not matched to a gene; V was cut back by 5 bases and J by 8 bases. The CDR3 runs 15 residues. Germline lookup yields CDR1 MNHNY and CDR2 SVGAGI (reference sequence).

The chain has TRBV9 and TRBJ2-4; a weak D match, TRBD1 (6 bases). This CDR3 contains 16 residues. From germline, CDR1 is SGDLS and CDR2 YYNGEE. Deletions cut 0 bases from V and 1 base from J, with 11 bases between. CDR3 DNA sequence: TGTGCCAGCAGCGTAGGCCAGGGGCCCGCCAAAAACATTCAGTACTTC. Translation gives CASSVGQGPAKNIQYF.

The V gene is TRBV5-4, the J gene TRBJ1-2; 8 bases are shared with TRBD1. Germline assignment: CDR1 SGHNT and CDR2 YYREEE (reference sequence). The CDR3 sequence is 13 residues long. The V and J ends lost 4 bases and 8 bases, in that order; junction bases with no gene match: 7. The CDR3 loop is CASSIRQGRGYTF. The CDR3 coding sequence is TGTGCCAGCAGCATACGACAGGGGCGAGGCTACACCTTC.

The gene calls are TRBV6-6 and TRBJ1-6; D unclear. The CDR3 spans 15 residues. The V end lost 2 bases, the J end lost 5 bases, and 10 bases lay between the germline ends. Germline V gives CDR1 MNHNY, CDR2 SVGAGI (reference sequence). In DNA, the CDR3 is TGTGCCAGCAGTTACCTTAATCAGGATAATTCACCCCTCCACTTT. This encodes CASSYLNQDNSPLHF.

This chain connects TRBV4-3 to TRBJ2-1; 7 nucleotides line up with TRBD1. The V gene end was trimmed by 3 bases and the J gene end by 6 bases; junction bases not matched to a gene: 5. CDR3 length: 14 amino acids. Germline CDR1 LGHNA, CDR2 YSLEER. In nucleotides, the CDR3 is TGCGCCAGCAGCCAGGCCAGGACAGGCAATGAGCAGTTCTTC. Translating gives CASSQARTGNEQFF.